There are a few counts of the clone carrying this TCR beta chain. Its antigen is unidentified. Germline V lookup: CDR1 MRHNA, CDR2 SNTAGT. This CDR3 spans 15 amino acids. V lost 3 bases, J lost 7 bases, and 8 bases stayed unmatched. This entry is derived from a study of cytomegalovirus exposure and HLA in healthy donors. Study context: Per a later analysis, the 666 first-cohort and 95 to 150 validation repertoires shared one platform.

Whole-study results and caveats: Cytomegalovirus-associated status was assigned to fewer than 200 TCR beta chains.

The repertoire was sequenced with immunoSEQ multiplex PCR; TCRdb's copy has only in-frame clones and lacks some. This table holds approximately 240,000 clones, just over 90% found once. The sequence derives from a young woman in good health and CMV-seronegative. The sequencing input was PBMCs. The chain joins TRBV6-4 to TRBJ2-1; the match to TRBD2 covers 8 bases. The CDR3: CASSEPGLGRNEQFF. The CDR3, as DNA: TGTGCCAGCAGTGAACCGGGACTAGGTCGAAATGAGCAGTTCTTC.